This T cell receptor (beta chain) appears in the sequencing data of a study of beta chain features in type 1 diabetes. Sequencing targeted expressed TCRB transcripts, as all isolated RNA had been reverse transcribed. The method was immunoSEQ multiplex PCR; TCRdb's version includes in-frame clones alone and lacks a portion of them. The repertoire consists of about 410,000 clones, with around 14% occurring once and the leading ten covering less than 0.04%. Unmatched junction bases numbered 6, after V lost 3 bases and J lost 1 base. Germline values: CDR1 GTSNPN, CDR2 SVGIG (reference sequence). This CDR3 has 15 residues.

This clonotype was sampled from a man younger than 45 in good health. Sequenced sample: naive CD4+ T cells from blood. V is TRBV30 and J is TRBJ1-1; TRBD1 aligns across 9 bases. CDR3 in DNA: TGTGCCTGGAGAGTGGGACAGGGCGGGAACACTGAAGCTTTCTTT. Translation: CAWRVGQGGNTEAFF.